The text below deals with one T cell receptor (beta chain). The ends were cut back, 5 bases at V and 8 bases at J, with 12 bases in the middle. This CDR3 comprises 12 residues. Germline V CDR1 and CDR2: MGHDK, SYGVNS. Produced via immunoSEQ multiplex PCR; TCRdb's table is partial and in-frame only. Of about 160,000 clones in the sample, roughly 94% were seen once. The data derive from a study of control samples from healthy donors and cancer patients. The source is a man in his 60s with colorectal cancer. The sequencing sample was made of PBMCs. The chain combines TRBV25-1 with TRBJ1-1; D is possibly TRBD1 (6 bases). CDR3 coding DNA: TGTGCCAGCAGTTTACAGGGATGGGAAGCTTTCTTT. This translates into CASSLQGWEAFF.